A selection of T cell receptor beta chains follows, all from one sample in a study of patients and donors after allogeneic stem cell transplantation. TCRdb reprocessed the RT-PCR reads via MiXCR and lists one record per CDR3 protein. The sample lists some 880,000 distinct CDR3 sequences; roughly 18% were seen once. Material for sequencing was blood, either unsorted or a sorted T cell fraction (not recorded which). The receptor set was obtained from a human donor who was either an allogeneic HSCT recipient or a stem cell or donor lymphocyte infusion donor (not recorded which). It is not recorded whose cells these are; they may come from a transplant donor. Both conserved end residues are part of each CDR3. The order of the fields is J gene, V gene, D gene, CDR3 protein. A D gene is named only where the DNA matches it firmly.

>TRBJ1-2|TRBV20-1|NA
CSASAGAGYGYTF
>TRBJ2-3|TRBV29-1|TRBD2
CSVEAAGEYTQYF
>TRBJ1-2|TRBV5-1|TRBD1
CASTHSLDRSYGYTF
>TRBJ1-6|TRBV4-3|NA
CASSQDGAGGSPLHF
>TRBJ2-1|TRBV12-3/TRBV12-4|NA
CASSFKGAGYNEQFF
>TRBJ2-7|TRBV12-3/TRBV12-4|NA
CASSLEHNLRPYF
>TRBJ1-4|TRBV7-9|NA
CASSLAGAWDEKLFF
>TRBJ1-1|TRBV9|NA
CASSVGGEDTEAFF
>TRBJ2-7|TRBV5-4|NA
CASSLDMLGVSYEQYF
>TRBJ1-5|TRBV20-1|NA
CSAPDSHGQPQHF
>TRBJ1-5|TRBV15|NA
CATSTHRALGNQPQHF
>TRBJ2-2|TRBV6-6|NA
CASTGVGGELFF
>TRBJ2-5|TRBV5-1|NA
CASSPGALRRETQYF
>TRBJ2-7|TRBV28|NA
CASRSGFYEQYF
>TRBJ1-4|TRBV7-2|TRBD1
CASSSPPGTAYEKLFF
>TRBJ2-5|TRBV7-2|TRBD2
CASSFKLAGPQETQYF
>TRBJ1-1|TRBV2|TRBD1
CASSKQGAPNTEAFF
>TRBJ1-2|TRBV7-2|TRBD1
CASSRQGANYGYTF
>TRBJ1-1|TRBV24-1|NA
CATSDHRGGSTEAFF
>TRBJ1-1|TRBV5-1|TRBD1
CASSHPGQGGEAFF
>TRBJ2-7|TRBV28|NA
CASSLVQNPYEQYF
>TRBJ2-3|TRBV27|NA
CASSSRSPRVGTDTQYF
>TRBJ1-4|TRBV24-1|TRBD1
CATSDSTGGEFVPNEKLFF
>TRBJ2-7|TRBV30|NA
CAWRDNSYEQYF
>TRBJ1-1|TRBV10-3|NA
CAIGETGNTEAFF
>TRBJ1-2|TRBV5-1|NA
CASSPSRGGYTF
>TRBJ1-1|TRBV5-1|NA
CASSLRGQGTEAFF
>TRBJ2-5|TRBV13|NA
CASSSGAQETQYF
>TRBJ2-6|TRBV24-1|NA
CATSDTSGANVLTF
>TRBJ2-1|TRBV4-1|TRBD2
CASSPRLAGSEQFF
>TRBJ2-1|TRBV4-2|NA
CASSQDTGPGGAVEQFF
>TRBJ2-2|TRBV6-5|NA
CASSYSRANTGELFF
>TRBJ2-7|TRBV9|TRBD1
CASSNTDRGYEQYF
>TRBJ2-3|TRBV4-3|TRBD1
CASSQVGTGQGTDTQYF